The rows below give T cell receptor beta chains drawn from one sample of a study of cytomegalovirus exposure and HLA in healthy donors. Some clones are missing from TCRdb's copy, which holds only in-frame ones; the method was immunoSEQ multiplex PCR. This table has 100,000 to 150,000 clones, 77% appearing once. Sample: PBMCs. These receptors were obtained from a male donor in good health and CMV-seropositive. The CDR3 runs from the conserved cysteine through the conserved F or W. D genes are given only for firm matches. Size values are once, few and many counts, or a class for expanded clones, and some rows have none.

j_gene | d_gene | v_gene | len | abundance | CDR3nt | CDR3aa
TRBJ2-7 | TRBD1 | TRBV18 | 15 | NA | TGTGCCAGCTCCCCGGTGTCAACAGGGGATGCCGAGCAGTACTTC | CASSPVSTGDAEQYF
TRBJ2-5 | NA | TRBV15 | 14 | NA | TGTGCCACCAGCAGAGTAGCAGGGGCGGAGACCCAGTACTTC | CATSRVAGAETQYF
TRBJ1-3 | NA | TRBV5-1 | 17 | NA | TGCGCCAGCAGCTTGGCTGCAGGGATTAGCTCTGGAAACACCATATATTTT | CASSLAAGISSGNTIYF
TRBJ2-7 | NA | TRBV2 | 12 | NA | TGTGCCAGCATATATGGACAATACGAGCAGTACTTC | CASIYGQYEQYF
TRBJ2-5 | NA | TRBV2 | 13 | NA | TGTGCCAGCACCTATACCAGGCAAGAGACCCAGTACTTC | CASTYTRQETQYF
TRBJ2-7 | NA | TRBV6-6 | 16 | NA | TGTGCCAGCCTTACGATCGGCGAACAGGGAGACCACGAGCAGTACTTC | CASLTIGEQGDHEQYF
TRBJ2-3 | NA | TRBV5-5 | 15 | NA | TGTGCCAGCAGCTTGGCCGCCAGGGGCACAGATACGCAGTATTTT | CASSLAARGTDTQYF
TRBJ2-5 | NA | TRBV20-1 | 10 | once | TGCAGTGCTAGCAGTGAGACCCAGTACTTC | CSASSETQYF
TRBJ1-5 | NA | TRBV29-1 | 13 | NA | TGCAGCGTCTCGTCTGGAGTGAATCAGCCCCAGCATTTT | CSVSSGVNQPQHF
TRBJ1-5 | NA | TRBV6-1 | 13 | NA | TGTGCCAGCAGCTTGTCACTCAATCAGCCCCAGCATTTT | CASSLSLNQPQHF
TRBJ1-1 | NA | TRBV19 | 13 | NA | TGTGCCAGCGCAGGGTCTGGGAACACTGAAGCTTTCTTT | CASAGSGNTEAFF
TRBJ1-2 | TRBD1 | TRBV11-2 | 17 | NA | TGTGCCAGCAGCCCCTCCCGGGACAGGGTATCTAACTATGGCTACACCTTC | CASSPSRDRVSNYGYTF
TRBJ1-5 | TRBD1 | TRBV19 | 14 | NA | TGTGCCAGTAGCCGACAGGGAAAAAATCAGCCCCAGCATTTT | CASSRQGKNQPQHF
TRBJ2-7 | NA | TRBV11-2 | 11 | few | TGTGCCAGCAGCCGCCTATACGAGCAGTACTTC | CASSRLYEQYF
TRBJ2-3 | TRBD2 | TRBV11-3 | 16 | few | TGTGCCAGCAGCTTACAAGCGGGGGGCATTGGAGATACGCAGTATTTT | CASSLQAGGIGDTQYF
TRBJ1-5 | NA | TRBV5-1 | 15 | NA | TGCGCCAGCAGCTTGGACGGGAATAGCAATCAGCCCCAGCATTTT | CASSLDGNSNQPQHF
TRBJ2-7 | TRBD1 | TRBV5-1 | 15 | NA | TGCGCCAGCAGCAACCGGGACAGAGGTTCCTACGAGCAGTACTTC | CASSNRDRGSYEQYF
TRBJ2-7 | NA | TRBV2 | 14 | NA | TGTGCCAGCAAGGAGGAGGGTCCAACCTACGAGCAGTACTTC | CASKEEGPTYEQYF
TRBJ2-3 | NA | TRBV9 | 14 | NA | TGTGCCAGCAGCGACGGGGGTAGCACAGATACGCAGTATTTT | CASSDGGSTDTQYF
TRBJ2-7 | NA | TRBV5-6 | 14 | NA | TGTGCCAGCAGCACGATTGAGAGGGTTTACGAGCAGTACTTC | CASSTIERVYEQYF
TRBJ2-5 | NA | TRBV6-1 | 13 | NA | TGTGCCAGCAGCCAAAGCTATCAAGAGACCCAGTACTTC | CASSQSYQETQYF
TRBJ2-7 | TRBD1 | TRBV5-1 | 14 | NA | TGCGCCAGCAGCTTGGACAGGGGGCTATACGAGCAGTACTTC | CASSLDRGLYEQYF
TRBJ2-5 | NA | TRBV11-3 | 13 | NA | TGTGCCAGCAGCCTGGACGGGGAAGAGACCCAGTACTTC | CASSLDGEETQYF
TRBJ2-1 | TRBD2 | TRBV4-2 | 15 | few | TGTGCCAGCAGCCAGATAGCGGGGGCCTACAATGAGCAGTTCTTC | CASSQIAGAYNEQFF
TRBJ2-1 | TRBD2 | TRBV5-1 | 13 | NA | TGCGCCAGCAGCTCTAGCGGGAGGCCCGGGAAGTTCTTC | CASSSSGRPGKFF
TRBJ2-5 | TRBD2 | TRBV19 | 16 | NA | TGTGCCAGTAGTAAAACCCTAGCGGGAACTTGGGAGACCCAGTACTTC | CASSKTLAGTWETQYF
TRBJ2-7 | TRBD2 | TRBV6-6 | 14 | NA | TGTGCCAGCAGGGGACTAGTATATTCCGACGAGCAGTACTTC | CASRGLVYSDEQYF
TRBJ2-2 | NA | TRBV12-1 | 17 | NA | TGTGCCAGCAGCTTTGCGCGAAGCGGGGGAAACACCGGGGAGCTGTTTTTT | CASSFARSGGNTGELFF
TRBJ1-5 | NA | TRBV19 | 14 | NA | TGTGCCAGTAGTATGTTGCAGAGCAATCAGCCCCAGCATTTT | CASSMLQSNQPQHF